A selection of T cell receptor beta chains follows, all from one sample in a study of T cells in Graves' hyperthyroidism and ophthalmopathy. In TCRdb, the multiplex PCR reads were re-called with MiXCR into one record per CDR3 protein. The table lists a few hundred thousand distinct CDR3 sequences, around 14% of them singletons, with around 7.8% in the top ten. The source material was blood. These receptors all stem from a young woman with Graves' hyperthyroidism. The CDR3 runs from the conserved cysteine through the conserved F or W. The D gene is left open where the match is weak. Clone sizes are given selectively: once, few, many, or a class where the clone is expanded.

v_call,clone_size,cdr3_length,d_call,j_call,cdr3_nt,cdr3_aa
TRBV30,many,13,TRBD2,TRBJ2-3,TGTGCCGGAGGGGGACTAGCCCTCCCCGAGCAGTATTTT,CAGGGLALPEQYF
TRBV11-2,many,12,.,TRBJ2-1,TGTGCCAGCAGCTTACTTAGGTATGAGCAGTTCTTC,CASSLLRYEQFF
TRBV10-3,.,12,.,TRBJ1-2,TGTGCCATCGGTGAGTCCAGGCAGGGCTACACCTTC,CAIGESRQGYTF
TRBV5-1,many,14,.,TRBJ2-3,TGCGCCAGCAGCTTGCGGGTGGGCACAGATACGCAGTATTTT,CASSLRVGTDTQYF
TRBV20-1,.,16,.,TRBJ1-5,TGCAGTGCTAGGGGGGGTCGGAGCGGGGTCACAGATACACAGCATTTT,CSARGGRSGVTDTQHF
TRBV4-1,.,15,.,TRBJ1-2,TGCGCCAGCAGCCAAGCGGGCAGGGAAGGCGGTGGCTACACCTTC,CASSQAGREGGGYTF
TRBV20-1,.,19,.,TRBJ2-3,TGCAGTGCTAGAGATCCCCTGACAGAGATTTATACTGACACAGATACGCAGTATTTT,CSARDPLTEIYTDTDTQYF
TRBV29-1,.,13,.,TRBJ1-1,TGCAGCGTTGAAATACTAGGGGGTACTGAAGCTTTCTTT,CSVEILGGTEAFF
TRBV14,.,17,TRBD2,TRBJ2-3,TGTGCCAGCAGCATCCGGACTAGCGGGAGAGTCGCAGATACGCAGTATTTT,CASSIRTSGRVADTQYF
TRBV6-1,many,16,.,TRBJ2-7,TGTGCCAGCAGTGAATTGGGGCAGGCGGGCGTTTACGAGCAGTACTTC,CASSELGQAGVYEQYF
TRBV9,.,17,TRBD2,TRBJ2-7,TGTGCCAGCAGCGTAGGAGCTAGCGGGAGTGTTTCCTACGAGCAGTACTTC,CASSVGASGSVSYEQYF
TRBV10-3,.,12,.,TRBJ2-1,TGTGCCATAAGAGCCTCGAGGGATGAGCAGTTCTTC,CAIRASRDEQFF
TRBV27,many,13,.,TRBJ2-1,TGTGCCAGCAAATACGGGGGCCGCAGTGAGCAGTTCTTC,CASKYGGRSEQFF
TRBV4-3,many,15,.,TRBJ2-7,TGCGCCAGCAGCGAAGGGCAGGGGTTCTCCTACGAGCAGTACTTC,CASSEGQGFSYEQYF
TRBV28,few,12,.,TRBJ1-1,TGTGCCAGCAGTTTTTTGTACACTGAAGCTTTCTTT,CASSFLYTEAFF
TRBV2,many,16,TRBD2,TRBJ2-7,TGTGCCAGCAGGGCTACCCTTCCGGGACTAGAGGTCGAGCAGTACTTC,CASRATLPGLEVEQYF
TRBV7-3,many,14,TRBD2,TRBJ2-7,TGTGCCGGACAAGGGACTAGCGGGTCGTACGAGCAGTACTTC,CAGQGTSGSYEQYF
TRBV27,many,15,TRBD1,TRBJ1-1,TGTGCCAGCAGTCTCGGACAGGGAGGGGGCACTGAAGCTTTCTTT,CASSLGQGGGTEAFF
TRBV20-1,.,15,.,TRBJ2-7,TGCAGTGCTAGAGATCGGGGGAAGGGTGGCTACGAGCAGTACTTC,CSARDRGKGGYEQYF
TRBV20-1,few,12,.,TRBJ2-7,TGCAGTGCTAGAGACTCACAGGCTGAGCAGTACTTC,CSARDSQAEQYF